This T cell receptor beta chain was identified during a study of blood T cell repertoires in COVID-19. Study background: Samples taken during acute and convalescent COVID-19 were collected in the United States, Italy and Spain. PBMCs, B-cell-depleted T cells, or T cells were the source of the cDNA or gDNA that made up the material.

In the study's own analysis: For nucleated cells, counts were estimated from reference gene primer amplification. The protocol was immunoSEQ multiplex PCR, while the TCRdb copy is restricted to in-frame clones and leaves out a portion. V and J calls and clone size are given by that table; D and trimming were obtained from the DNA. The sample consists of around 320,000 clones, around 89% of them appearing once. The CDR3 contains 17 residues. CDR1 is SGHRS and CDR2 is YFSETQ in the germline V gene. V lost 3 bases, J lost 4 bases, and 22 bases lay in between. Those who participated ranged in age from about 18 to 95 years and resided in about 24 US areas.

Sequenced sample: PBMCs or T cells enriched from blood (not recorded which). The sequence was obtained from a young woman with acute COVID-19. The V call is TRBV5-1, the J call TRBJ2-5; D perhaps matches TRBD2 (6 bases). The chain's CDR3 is CASSWASGTLQGETQYF. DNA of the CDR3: TGCGCCAGCAGCTGGGCCTCCGGGACTCTCCAGGGAGAGACCCAGTACTTC.